This T cell receptor (beta chain) derives from a study of blood T cells in healthy people across ages. Findings and caveats of the study: Diversity of TCR beta correlated strongly with naive T cell percentage.

Turning to this clonotype: Its antigen is not known.

The use of a sample-barcoded 5' primer and a J-beta primer mix characterized a second PCR of roughly 7 to 11 cycles. TCRdb analysed the 5' RACE reads with MiXCR anew, one entry per CDR3 protein. This table has hundreds of thousands of distinct CDR3 sequences, around 21% appearing once. Germline loops: CDR1 MNHEY, CDR2 SVGAGI. V lost 2 bases, J lost 5 bases, and 12 bases lay in between. The CDR3 covers 14 residues. The V gene is TRBV6-5, the J gene TRBJ2-5; D may correspond to TRBD1 or TRBD2 (5 bases each). Sequenced input: blood. The TCR was taken from a man between 65 and 79 years old in good health. CDR3 region: CASSYTNWGETQYF. As DNA, the CDR3 is TGTGCCAGCAGTTACACGAATTGGGGGGAGACCCAGTACTTC.